The clone carrying this T cell receptor beta chain has just a few counts. Its antigen is not known. The CDR3 length is 14 residues. Per germline, CDR1 LNHDA and CDR2 SQIVND (reference sequence). Germline trimming cut 6 bases from V and 3 bases from J; bases unmatched to any gene: 7. This entry comes from a study of cytomegalovirus exposure and HLA in healthy donors. Broader study findings: Three chains linked to CMV were shown in vitro to be specific for CMV antigens. The tendency of first-cohort TCR clusters to co-occur in the 120 or so validation repertoires was identified by a subsequent analysis.

This table comes from immunoSEQ multiplex PCR, and its TCRdb copy is limited to in-frame clones, with some not included. Found here are some 170,000 clones, more than 75% of them singletons; the top ten hold roughly 1.5%. The donors were part of the validation cohort, which consisted of under 150 subjects and was separate from the first cohort of under 850 subjects. What was sequenced was PBMCs. J is TRBJ2-7 and V is TRBV19, with TRBD2 matching over 8 bases. The TCR originated in a woman aged 25-40 years in good health and CMV-seronegative. The CDR3 DNA reads as TGTGCCAGTAGCGGGGGGGGCTTTGGCTACGAGCAGTACTTC. Encoded protein: CASSGGGFGYEQYF.